The T cell receptor beta chain described here comes from a study of control samples from healthy donors and cancer patients. The method was immunoSEQ multiplex PCR; TCRdb's version includes in-frame clones alone and lacks a portion of them. Of approximately 94,000 clones listed, roughly 84% are singletons. With V trimmed by 4 bases and J by 1 base, 7 bases remained unmatched. This CDR3 contains 15 residues. Germline values: CDR1 SQVTM, CDR2 ANQGSEA. The chain carries TRBV29-1 and TRBJ1-2; TRBD1 matches 9 bases. The specimen was PBMCs. The TCR originated in a man aged 70 or older with lung cancer. The DNA of the CDR3 is TGCAGCGTTGGACGGACAGGGGCGAATAACTATGGCTACACCTTC. It specifies CSVGRTGANNYGYTF.